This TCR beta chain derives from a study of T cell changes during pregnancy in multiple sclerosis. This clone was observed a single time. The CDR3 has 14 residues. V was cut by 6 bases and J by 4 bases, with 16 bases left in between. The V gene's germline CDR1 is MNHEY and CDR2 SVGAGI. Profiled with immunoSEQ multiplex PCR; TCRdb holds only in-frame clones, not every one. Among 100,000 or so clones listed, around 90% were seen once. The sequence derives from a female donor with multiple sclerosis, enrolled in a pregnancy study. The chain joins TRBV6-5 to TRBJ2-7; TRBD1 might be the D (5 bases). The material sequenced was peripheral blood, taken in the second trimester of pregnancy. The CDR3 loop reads CASRFDSARYEQYF. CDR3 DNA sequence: TGTGCCAGCAGATTTGACAGTGCTCGGTACGAGCAGTACTTC.